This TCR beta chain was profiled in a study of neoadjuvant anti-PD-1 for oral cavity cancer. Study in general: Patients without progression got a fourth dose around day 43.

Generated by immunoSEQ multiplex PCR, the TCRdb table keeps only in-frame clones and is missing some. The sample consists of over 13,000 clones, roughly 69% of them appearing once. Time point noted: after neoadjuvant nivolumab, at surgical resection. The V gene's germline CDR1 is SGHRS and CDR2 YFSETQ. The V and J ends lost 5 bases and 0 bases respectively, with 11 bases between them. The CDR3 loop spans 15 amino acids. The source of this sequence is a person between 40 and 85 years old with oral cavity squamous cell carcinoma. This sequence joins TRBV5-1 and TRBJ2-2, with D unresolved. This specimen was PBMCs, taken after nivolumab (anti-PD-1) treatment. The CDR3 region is CASRVLDPNTGELFF. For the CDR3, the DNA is TGCGCCAGCAGGGTATTAGACCCGAACACCGGGGAGCTGTTTTTT.